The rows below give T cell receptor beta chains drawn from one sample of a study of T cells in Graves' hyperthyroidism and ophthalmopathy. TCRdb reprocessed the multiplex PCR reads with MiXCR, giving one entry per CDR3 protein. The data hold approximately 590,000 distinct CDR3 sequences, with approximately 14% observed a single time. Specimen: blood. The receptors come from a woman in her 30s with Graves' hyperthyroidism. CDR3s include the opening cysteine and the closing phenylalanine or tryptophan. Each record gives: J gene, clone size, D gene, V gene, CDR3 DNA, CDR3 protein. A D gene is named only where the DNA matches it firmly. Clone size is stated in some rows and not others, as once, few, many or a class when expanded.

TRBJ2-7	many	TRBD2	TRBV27	TGTGCCAGCAGCTCCGGGACTAGCTCCTACGAGCAGTACTTC	CASSSGTSSYEQYF
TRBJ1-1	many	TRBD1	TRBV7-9	TGTGCCAGCAGCTTGGACAGGGTCCGATCTGAAGCTTTCTTT	CASSLDRVRSEAFF
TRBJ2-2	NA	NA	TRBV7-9	TGTGCCAGCAGCCCCTGGGAGGCCGGGGAGCTGTTTTTT	CASSPWEAGELFF
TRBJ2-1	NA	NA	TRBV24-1	TGTGCCACCAGTGAAGAAGGATGGACGCAGTTCTTC	CATSEEGWTQFF
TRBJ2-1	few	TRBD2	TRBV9	TGTGCCAGCAGCGCGACTAGCGGGAGTTCCGATGAGCAGTTCTTC	CASSATSGSSDEQFF
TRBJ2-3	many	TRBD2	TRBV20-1	TGCAGTGCTAGTCGGACTAGCGGTAGCACAGATACGCAGTATTTT	CSASRTSGSTDTQYF
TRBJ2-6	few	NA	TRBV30	TGTGCCTGGAGTAGGGGGGTTGGGGCCAACGTCCTGACTTTC	CAWSRGVGANVLTF
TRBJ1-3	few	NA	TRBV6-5	TGTGCCAGCAGTTATCGAGACTCTGGAAACACCATATATTTT	CASSYRDSGNTIYF
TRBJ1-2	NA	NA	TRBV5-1	TGCGCCAGCAGTTACAGTCTTAACTATGGCTACACCTTC	CASSYSLNYGYTF
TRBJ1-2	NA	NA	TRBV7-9	TGTGCCAGCAGCAATGCACGGGAGGGAGGCTACACCTTC	CASSNAREGGYTF
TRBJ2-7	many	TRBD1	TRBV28	TGTGCCAGCAGCGGGCCGGGGACAGGGGGCAACGAGCAGTACTTC	CASSGPGTGGNEQYF
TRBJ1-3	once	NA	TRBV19	TGTGCCAGTAGTATAGGACCTGGAAACACCATATATTTT	CASSIGPGNTIYF
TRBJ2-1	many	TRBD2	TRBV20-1	TGCAGTGCTAGTAAGCGGGAGGCCTACTACAATGAGCAGTTCTTC	CSASKREAYYNEQFF
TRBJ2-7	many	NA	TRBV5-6	TGTGCCAGCAGCCCCAGGGGGAGGGCATCCGAGCAGTACTTC	CASSPRGRASEQYF
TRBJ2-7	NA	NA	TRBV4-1	TGCGCCAGCAGCCAAGATGTTGGGAACGAGCAGTACTTC	CASSQDVGNEQYF
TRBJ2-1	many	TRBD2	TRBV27	TGTGCCAGCAGTTCGAGACTAGCGGGAGGGGATGAGCAGTTCTTC	CASSSRLAGGDEQFF
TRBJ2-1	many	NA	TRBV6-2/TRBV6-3	TGTGCCAGCAGTTTCGGTTACGGCTCCTACAATGAGCAGTTCTTC	CASSFGYGSYNEQFF
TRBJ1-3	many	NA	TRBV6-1	TGTGCCACACAGAGCTCTGGAAACACCATATATTTT	CATQSSGNTIYF
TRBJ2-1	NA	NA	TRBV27	TGTGCCAGCAGTTGGGTCGGTGAGCAGTTCTTC	CASSWVGEQFF
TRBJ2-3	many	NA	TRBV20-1	TGCAGTGCTGCAAACCTAAGAGATACGCAGTATTTT	CSAANLRDTQYF